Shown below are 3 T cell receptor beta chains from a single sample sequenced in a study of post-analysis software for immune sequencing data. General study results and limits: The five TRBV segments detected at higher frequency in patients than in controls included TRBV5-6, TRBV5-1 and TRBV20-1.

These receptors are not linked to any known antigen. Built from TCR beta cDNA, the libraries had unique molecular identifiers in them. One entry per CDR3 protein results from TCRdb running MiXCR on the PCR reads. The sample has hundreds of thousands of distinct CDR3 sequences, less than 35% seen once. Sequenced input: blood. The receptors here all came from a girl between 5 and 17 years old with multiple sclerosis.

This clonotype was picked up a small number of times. CDR3 bases: TGCGCCAGCAGCTTGGCTGGACAGAGACTGTTTTTT. Its protein product is CASSLAGQRLFF. The V and J genes are TRBV5-1 and TRBJ1-4; D may be TRBD1 (6 bases). CDR1 and CDR2 (germline): SGHRS, YFSETQ. There are 12 residues in the CDR3. Trimming removed 0 bases at V and 13 bases at J, with 10 bases between.

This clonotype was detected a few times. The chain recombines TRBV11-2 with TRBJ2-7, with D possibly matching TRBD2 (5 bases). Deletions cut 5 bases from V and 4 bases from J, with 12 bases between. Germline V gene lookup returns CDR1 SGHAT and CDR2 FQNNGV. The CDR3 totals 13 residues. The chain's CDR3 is CASSAAGNYEQYF. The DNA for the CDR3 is TGTGCCAGCAGCGCAGCCGGGAATTACGAGCAGTACTTC. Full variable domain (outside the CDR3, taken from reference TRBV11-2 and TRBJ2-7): EAGVAQSPRYKIIEKRQSVAFWCNPISGHATLYWYQQILGQGPKLLIQFQNNGVVDDSQLPKDRFSAERLKGVDSTLKIQPAKLEDSAVYLCASSAAGNYEQYFGPGTRLTVT.

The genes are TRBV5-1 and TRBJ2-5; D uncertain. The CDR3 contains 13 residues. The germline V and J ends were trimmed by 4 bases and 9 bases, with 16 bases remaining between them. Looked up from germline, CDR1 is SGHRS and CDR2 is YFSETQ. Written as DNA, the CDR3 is TGCGCCAGCAGCCCCGGGCTGGAAGTGTCCCAGTACTTC. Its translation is CASSPGLEVSQYF. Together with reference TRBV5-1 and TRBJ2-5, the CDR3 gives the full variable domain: KAGVTQTPRYLIKTRGQQVTLSCSPISGHRSVSWYQQTPGQGLQFLFEYFSETQRNKGNFPGRFSGRQFSNSRSEMNVSTLELGDSALYLCASSPGLEVSQYFGPGTRLLVL.